The T cell receptor beta chain under discussion was sequenced for a study of T-cell reconstitution after alpha-beta-depleted transplantation in children. Unique molecular identifiers featured in how the TCRbeta library was prepared. TCRdb reprocessed the PCR reads via MiXCR and lists one record per CDR3 protein. Here the sample spans 190,000 or so distinct CDR3 sequences, approximately 6.6% being singletons. CDR1 and CDR2 from the germline V gene are LGHNA and YSLEER. V shed 5 bases and J shed 4 bases, with 12 bases lying between them. The CDR3 is made up of 14 amino acids. This clonotype was detected many times.

The sequences come from PBMCs from the stem cell graft donor, collected from the stem cell graft. The sequence came from a human donor who donated a stem cell graft to a child with Wiskott-Aldrich syndrome. The rearrangement joins TRBV4-3 to TRBJ2-1; D may match TRBD1 or TRBD2 (5 bases each). This CDR3 is CASSSGTDYNEQFF. The CDR3 DNA reads TGCGCCAGCAGCTCCGGGACGGATTACAATGAGCAGTTCTTC.